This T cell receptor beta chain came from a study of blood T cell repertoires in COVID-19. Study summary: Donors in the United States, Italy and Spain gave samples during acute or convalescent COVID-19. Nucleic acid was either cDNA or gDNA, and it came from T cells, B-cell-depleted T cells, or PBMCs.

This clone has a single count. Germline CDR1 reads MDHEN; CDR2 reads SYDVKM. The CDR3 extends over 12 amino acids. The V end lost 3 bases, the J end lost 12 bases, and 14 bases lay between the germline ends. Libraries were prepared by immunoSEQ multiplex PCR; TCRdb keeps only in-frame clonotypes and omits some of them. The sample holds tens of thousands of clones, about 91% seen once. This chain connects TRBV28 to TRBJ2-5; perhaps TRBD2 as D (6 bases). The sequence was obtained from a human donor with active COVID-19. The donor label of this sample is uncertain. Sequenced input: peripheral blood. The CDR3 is CASSFEGLPKYF. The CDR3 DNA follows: TGTGCCAGCAGTTTTGAGGGACTCCCGAAGTACTTC.